These 25 T cell receptor beta chains originate from one sample sequenced in a study of blood T cell repertoires in COVID-19. The data were produced by immunoSEQ multiplex PCR, yet TCRdb's version contains in-frame clones alone and is incomplete. The sample yields fewer than 350,000 clones, roughly 87% seen once. The sequenced material came from PBMCs or T cells enriched from blood (not recorded which). The receptors come from a woman aged 25 to 39 who had recovered from COVID-19.

This chain uses TRBV10-3 with TRBJ1-1; tentatively, D is TRBD1 (5 bases). V dropped 3 bases and J dropped 2 bases, with 19 bases sitting between them. There are 17 residues in the CDR3. Looked up from germline, CDR1 is ENHRY and CDR2 is SYGVKD. The CDR3 nucleotides are TGTGCCATCAGTGAAGTGGGGGGAACCGGAAGAAACACTGAAGCTTTCTTT. Translating it yields CAISEVGGTGRNTEAFF.

The rearrangement uses TRBV6-2 or TRBV6-3 and TRBJ1-2; a weak D match, TRBD1 (6 bases). There are 14 residues in the CDR3. V lost 3 bases to trimming and J lost 3 bases, with 11 bases between them. Germline CDR1 MNHEY, CDR2 SVGEGT. The DNA for the CDR3 is TGTGCCAGCAGTTATGGGACAACCTACTATGGCTACACCTTC. Translation gives CASSYGTTYYGYTF.

This chain joins TRBV5-6 and TRBJ2-7; no reliable D call. The germline V and J ends were trimmed by 2 bases and 7 bases, with 13 bases remaining between them. CDR3 length: 13 residues. In germline, CDR1 is SGHDT, CDR2 YYEEEE. In DNA, the CDR3 is TGTGCCAGCAGCTTACTCCCCGATGGTGAGCAGTACTTC. Encoded protein: CASSLLPDGEQYF. Filled out from reference TRBV5-6 and TRBJ2-7, the complete variable domain reads DAGVTQSPTHLIKTRGQQVTLRCSPKSGHDTVSWYQQALGQGPQFIFQYYEEEERQRGNFPDRFSGHQFPNYSSELNVNALLLGDSALYLCASSLLPDGEQYFGPGTRLTVT.

The gene calls are TRBV2 and TRBJ1-4, with D unresolved. V lost 10 bases and J 7 bases, leaving 16 bases between the germline ends. Germline V gene lookup returns CDR1 SNHLY and CDR2 FYNNEI. The CDR3 totals 13 residues. The CDR3 is CAIQYPSREKLFF. The CDR3 nucleotides read TGTGCCATACAGTACCCATCGCGTGAAAAACTGTTTTTT.

V is TRBV4-3 and J is TRBJ1-6; D might be TRBD1 (6 bases). The CDR3 covers 16 residues. Germline V gene data show CDR1 as LGHNA and CDR2 as YSLEER. The V gene lost 1 base and the J gene lost 9 bases, with 16 bases spanning the gap. The CDR3 region has the DNA TGCGCCAGCAGCCAAGTCGCAACAGGGCTAGGTTCACCCCTCCACTTT. Amino acid sequence: CASSQVATGLGSPLHF.

The gene calls are TRBV27 and TRBJ1-2, with a possible D match to TRBD1 (5 bases). In germline, CDR1 is MNHEY, CDR2 SMNVEV (reference sequence). V shed 5 bases and J shed 4 bases, with 11 bases lying between them. The CDR3 has 13 residues. CDR3 region: CASSPRQPYGYTF. The CDR3 DNA reads TGTGCCAGCAGTCCCCGACAGCCCTATGGCTACACCTTC.

V usage is TRBV12-5 and J usage is TRBJ1-1, with D uncertain. Trimming cost V 4 bases and J 1 base, with 7 bases left between them. The germline gives CDR1 LGHNT, CDR2 FRNRAP. This CDR3 contains 13 residues. The CDR3 DNA reads as TGTGCTAGTGGTTCCCGGGAGAACACTGAAGCTTTCTTT. Protein: CASGSRENTEAFF.

The rearrangement joins TRBV27 to TRBJ2-3; 8 nucleotides match TRBD2. Unmatched junction bases numbered 7, after V lost 5 bases and J lost 3 bases. The CDR3 spans 15 residues. In germline, CDR1 is MNHEY, CDR2 SMNVEV (reference sequence). The CDR3 loop is CASSRPGLGTDTQYF. The CDR3 coding sequence is TGTGCCAGCAGTAGACCGGGACTAGGGACAGATACGCAGTATTTT.

This clone appeared a few times. V and J are TRBV5-1 and TRBJ1-1, with D unresolved. The CDR3 covers 16 residues. The germline V gene has CDR1 SGHRS and CDR2 YFSETQ. V gave up 5 bases and J gave up 0 bases, with 17 bases separating them. CDR3 sequence reads: CASRFGLLNMNTEAFF. In nucleotides, the CDR3 is TGCGCCAGCAGATTCGGACTGCTAAATATGAACACTGAAGCTTTCTTT.

The chain combines TRBV7-2 with TRBJ1-6, with D possibly TRBD1 on 6 matching bases. The CDR3 extends over 15 amino acids. Germline-derived CDR1 and CDR2 are SGHTA and FQGNSA. V was clipped by 1 base and J by 10 bases, with 14 bases between them. The DNA for the CDR3 is TGTGCCAGCAGCTTAGAGGCGGACAGAAGATCACCCCTCCACTTT. Its translation: CASSLEADRRSPLHF.

The chain is built from TRBV7-2 and TRBJ1-5; D may be TRBD1 (5 bases). Germline V gene lookup returns CDR1 SGHTA and CDR2 FQGNSA. V shed 3 bases and J shed 3 bases, with 12 bases lying between them. The CDR3 spans 15 residues. DNA for the CDR3: TGTGCCAGCAGCTTTGGAGGGGACCTCAATCAGCCCCAGCATTTT. It translates to CASSFGGDLNQPQHF.

This rearrangement joins TRBV9 to TRBJ2-7; 9 nucleotides agree with TRBD1. Germline trimming cut 0 bases from V and 3 bases from J; bases unmatched to any gene: 13. CDR1 and CDR2 from the germline V gene are SGDLS and YYNGEE. CDR3 length: 18 residues. The CDR3 spells CASSVATGQGQFIYEQYF. In nucleotides, the CDR3 is TGTGCCAGCAGCGTAGCTACGGGACAGGGCCAATTCATCTACGAGCAGTACTTC.

CDR3: CASSSGSLTYGYTF. DNA for the CDR3: TGTGCCAGCAGCTCCGGGTCTTTAACCTATGGCTACACCTTC. The V call is TRBV7-2, the J call TRBJ1-2; D is uncertain. This CDR3 has 14 amino acids. Per the germline V gene, CDR1 is SGHTA and CDR2 is FQGNSA. V lost 4 bases to trimming and J lost 4 bases, with 13 bases between them. Looking up the rest from reference TRBV7-2 and TRBJ1-2 gives the full variable domain: GAGVSQSPSNKVTEKGKDVELRCDPISGHTALYWYRQSLGQGLEFLIYFQGNSAPDKSGLPSDRFSAERTGGSVSTLTIQRTQQEDSAVYLCASSSGSLTYGYTFGSGTRLTVV.

The gene calls are TRBV4-2 and TRBJ1-6; TRBD1 is a possible D gene (6 bases). Trimming removed 3 bases at V and 7 bases at J, with 13 bases between. The germline V gene encodes CDR1 LGHNA and CDR2 YNFKEQ. This CDR3 has 15 amino acids. The CDR3 protein is CASSQLPGVNSPLHF. CDR3 nucleotides: TGTGCCAGCAGCCAGCTCCCAGGGGTGAATTCACCCCTCCACTTT.

The chain joins TRBV5-3 to TRBJ2-1; the D gene is possibly TRBD2 (5 bases). TRBV5-3 is filed as an ORF, its function uncertain. The CDR3 length is 17 residues. V dropped 0 bases and J dropped 0 bases, with 13 bases sitting between them. In DNA, the CDR3 is TGTGCCAGAAGCTTGGTATGGGGAGAAGACTCCTACAATGAGCAGTTCTTC. Its protein is CARSLVWGEDSYNEQFF.

The chain carries TRBV19 and TRBJ2-2, with a weak D call TRBD2 (6 bases). This CDR3 is built from 17 residues. V was shortened by 5 bases and J by 4 bases, with 20 bases between the two germline ends. Germline-derived CDR1 and CDR2 are LNHDA and SQIVND (reference sequence). CDR3 residues: CASSSIWGGIPTGELFF. The CDR3 nucleotides read TGTGCCAGTAGTTCCATCTGGGGCGGGATCCCCACCGGGGAGCTGTTTTTT.

The genes are TRBV27 and TRBJ2-2, with 11 bases aligning to TRBD2. Germline V gene sequence: CDR1 MNHEY, CDR2 SMNVEV (reference sequence). CDR3 length: 18 amino acids. The ends lost 9 bases at V and 3 bases at J; junction bases unmatched: 15. CDR3 nucleotide sequence: TGTGCCAGTAAACCCCTGGGACTAGCGGTCCTGGACACCGGGGAGCTGTTTTTT. Encoded protein: CASKPLGLAVLDTGELFF.

The V gene is TRBV6-6, the J gene TRBJ2-7; 13 positions match TRBD2. Per the germline V gene, CDR1 is MNHNY and CDR2 is SVGAGI (reference sequence). The CDR3 is 16 residues long. V dropped 6 bases and J dropped 3; count of bases not matched to a gene: 8. The CDR3 reads CASSHGGLAGLYEQYF. The CDR3 DNA sequence: TGTGCCAGCAGCCACGGGGGACTAGCGGGGCTCTACGAGCAGTACTTC.

The chain is built from TRBV2 and TRBJ1-2; D uncertain. Trimming took off 4 bases at V and 7 bases at J, with 25 bases between the two ends. The CDR3 has 17 amino acids. From germline, CDR1 is SNHLY and CDR2 FYNNEI. The DNA for the CDR3 is TGTGCCAGCAGTGTAATCAGGCAGGCACCGCTTGTGGGTGGCTACACCTTC. It is translated as CASSVIRQAPLVGGYTF. The full variable domain, in which reference TRBV2 and TRBJ1-2 provide the parts outside the CDR3, is EPEVTQTPSHQVTQMGQEVILRCVPISNHLYFYWYRQILGQKVEFLVSFYNNEISEKSEIFDDQFSVERPDGSNFTLKIRSTKLEDSAMYFCASSVIRQAPLVGGYTFGSGTRLTVV.

This chain connects TRBV28 to TRBJ1-4, with D possibly being TRBD1 (6 bases). Germline V gene sequence: CDR1 MDHEN, CDR2 SYDVKM. Trimming took off 4 bases at V and 0 bases at J, with 12 bases between the two ends. There are 16 residues in the CDR3. The CDR3 coding sequence is TGTGCCAGCAGTTCTACAGGGTGGGCAACTAATGAAAAACTGTTTTTT. Translating gives CASSSTGWATNEKLFF.

This chain links TRBV6-5 with TRBJ1-2; D unclear. The CDR3 totals 14 residues. Germline V gene sequence: CDR1 MNHEY, CDR2 SVGAGI. With 7 bases removed from V and 5 bases from J, the gap between germline ends came to 17 bases. This CDR3 reads CASKQFLNDYGYTF. CDR3 bases: TGTGCCAGCAAACAATTTTTAAACGATTATGGCTACACCTTC.

The DNA of the CDR3 is TGTGCCACCAGCAGAGATGGGGCCGGGAGGGGGCAATCACCCCTCCACTTT. Translation: CATSRDGAGRGQSPLHF. J is TRBJ1-6 and V is TRBV15; TRBD1 matches at 7 bases. Germline loops: CDR1 LNHNV, CDR2 YYDKDF (reference sequence). With 0 bases clipped from V and 10 bases from J, the junction kept 12 bases outside the gene matches. CDR3 length: 17 residues.

The chain uses TRBV7-2 and TRBJ1-4; D gene unclear. Trimming left V 2 bases short and J 6 bases short, with 10 bases between. Germline assignment: CDR1 SGHTA and CDR2 FQGNSA. The CDR3 is 14 amino acids. The CDR3 here is CASSLYPQDEKLFF. DNA for the CDR3: TGTGCCAGCAGCTTATATCCCCAGGATGAAAAACTGTTTTTT.

This chain links TRBV7-6 with TRBJ2-7; 7 bases line up with TRBD1. J lost 0 bases, V lost 6 bases, and 14 bases had no gene match. This CDR3 comprises 17 residues. The germline gives CDR1 SGHVS, CDR2 FNYEAQ. The chain's CDR3 is CASSPWGQGQLSYEQYF. The CDR3, as DNA: TGTGCCAGCAGTCCTTGGGGCCAGGGACAGCTCTCCTACGAGCAGTACTTC. The complete variable domain, with remaining parts taken from reference TRBV7-6 and TRBJ2-7, reads GAGVSQSPRYKVTKRGQDVALRCDPISGHVSLYWYRQALGQGPEFLTYFNYEAQQDKSGLPNDRFSAERPEGSISTLTIQRTEQRDSAMYRCASSPWGQGQLSYEQYFGPGTRLTVT.

The chain links TRBV5-4 to TRBJ2-2; 7 bases are a match to TRBD1. The CDR3 covers 15 residues. V lost 4 bases to trimming and J lost 3 bases; unmatched junction nucleotides: 6. Germline CDR1 is SGHNT and CDR2 is YYREEE (reference sequence). CDR3 loop: CASSLRQGDTGELFF. The CDR3 region has the DNA TGTGCCAGCAGCCTTCGACAGGGTGACACCGGGGAGCTGTTTTTT.